The 28 T cell receptor beta chains presented below share a single source sample, sequenced in a study of CD8 T cells in Susac syndrome. Reverse transcription of about 0.45 to 1 ug RNA used random hexamers. TCRdb independently ran MiXCR on the immunoSEQ multiplex PCR reads; one entry per CDR3 protein. The sample contains fewer than 140,000 distinct CDR3 sequences, roughly 95% of which appear only once. The sequenced sample was CD8+ T cells from PBMCs. These receptors all come from a human donor with Susac syndrome.

This CDR3 is CASSLGTSGGLTGELFF. In nucleotides, the CDR3 is TGTGCCAGCAGTTTAGGGACTAGCGGGGGCCTAACCGGGGAGCTGTTTTTT. J is TRBJ2-2 and V is TRBV27; TRBD2 agrees at 14 bases. Losses at the gene ends were 2 bases for V and 5 bases for J; bases not matched to a gene: 4. The CDR3 is 17 residues long. The germline V gene has CDR1 MNHEY and CDR2 SMNVEV (reference sequence).

The V call is TRBV7-8, the J call TRBJ2-7; 7 bases fit TRBD1. J gave up 0 bases and V 4 bases, and 6 bases lay outside the gene matches. CDR1 is SGHVS, CDR2 FQNEAQ, per germline. This CDR3 has 15 residues. The CDR3 region is CASSWGTEFSYEQYF. The CDR3 DNA sequence: TGTGCCAGCAGCTGGGGGACAGAATTCTCCTACGAGCAGTACTTC.

This clonotype has a single count. The chain has TRBV25-1 and TRBJ1-2, with D perhaps matching TRBD1 (5 bases). The germline V and J ends were trimmed by 4 bases and 0 bases, with 12 bases remaining between them. Germline CDR1 reads MGHDK; CDR2 reads SYGVNS. The CDR3 is 15 amino acids. CDR3 protein: CASSGDAYTNYGYTF. The CDR3 DNA is TGTGCCAGCAGTGGGGACGCTTACACTAACTATGGCTACACCTTC.

V usage is TRBV9 and J usage is TRBJ2-1; D gene unclear. With 0 bases removed from V and 8 bases from J, the gap between germline ends came to 6 bases. CDR1 and CDR2 (germline): SGDLS, YYNGEE. The CDR3 has 12 amino acids. CDR3 residues: CASSVANDEQFF. CDR3 in DNA: TGTGCCAGCAGCGTAGCTAACGATGAGCAGTTCTTC.

The V and J genes are TRBV5-6 and TRBJ1-4; unclear D gene. This CDR3 region has 14 residues. Germline V gene lookup returns CDR1 SGHDT and CDR2 YYEEEE. The V end lost 2 bases, the J end lost 10 bases, and 15 bases lay between the germline ends. CDR3 nucleotides: TGTGCCAGCAGCTTCGGGGAAGGAATTGGAAAACTGTTTTTT. It translates to CASSFGEGIGKLFF.

This chain uses TRBV5-4 with TRBJ1-5, with D perhaps TRBD1 (6 bases). The CDR3 covers 13 residues. Germline V gene lookup returns CDR1 SGHNT and CDR2 YYREEE (reference sequence). Between the trimmed V and J ends, which lost 7 bases and 7 bases, there was a span of 15 bases. The CDR3 spells CASGYMGGQPQHF. Here the CDR3 DNA reads TGTGCCAGCGGATACATGGGGGGCCAGCCCCAGCATTTT.

This sequence joins TRBV5-4 and TRBJ2-1; unclear D gene. Trimming took 5 bases from V and 5 from J, leaving 14 bases between them. Germline-derived CDR1 and CDR2 are SGHNT and YYREEE (reference sequence). This CDR3 is 14 amino acids long. The CDR3 nucleotides read TGTGCCAGCAGACAAGACACGGTGAACAATGAGCAGTTCTTC. This codes for CASRQDTVNNEQFF.

The chain carries TRBV6-5 and TRBJ2-7; D may correspond to TRBD1 or TRBD2 (5 bases each). Germline values: CDR1 MNHEY, CDR2 SVGAGI. The CDR3 is made up of 14 amino acids. V lost 8 bases, J lost 7 bases, and 21 bases lay in between. The CDR3 bases are TGTGCCAGCCCCCAACCGGGACGCCGAAGGGAGCAGTACTTC. Its translation is CASPQPGRRREQYF.

The chain uses TRBV7-9 and TRBJ1-2; D is possibly TRBD1 (5 bases). V was trimmed by 0 bases and J by 4 bases, leaving 15 bases between them. The length of the CDR3 is 16 residues. Germline V gene sequence: CDR1 SEHNR, CDR2 FQNEAQ (reference sequence). The CDR3 nucleotides are TGTGCCAGCAGCTTAGCCCGGGACGCTGACACCTATGGCTACACCTTC. As protein: CASSLARDADTYGYTF. Combining the CDR3 with reference TRBV7-9 and TRBJ1-2 gives the whole variable domain DTGVSQNPRHKITKRGQNVTFRCDPISEHNRLYWYRQTLGQGPEFLTYFQNEAQLEKSRLLSDRFSAERPKGSFSTLEIQRTEQGDSAMYLCASSLARDADTYGYTFGSGTRLTVV.

V usage is TRBV4-1 and J usage is TRBJ2-3; D gene ambiguous. Germline V gene lookup returns CDR1 MGHRA and CDR2 YSYEKL. Between the trimmed V and J ends, which lost 0 bases and 4 bases, there was a span of 17 bases. The CDR3 is made up of 17 amino acids. CDR3 sequence reads: CASSQDPQASTADTQYF. DNA of the CDR3: TGCGCCAGCAGCCAAGACCCCCAGGCGTCTACGGCAGATACGCAGTATTTT.

The chain links TRBV25-1 to TRBJ2-7, with D maybe TRBD1 (6 bases). Germline V gene lookup returns CDR1 MGHDK and CDR2 SYGVNS. There are 14 residues in the CDR3. Trimming took 0 bases from V and 6 from J, leaving 12 bases between them. CDR3 nucleotide sequence: TGTGCCAGCAGTGAATATACCACAGGGACCGAGCAGTACTTC. Amino acids: CASSEYTTGTEQYF.

This chain uses TRBV20-1 with TRBJ2-1; D is tentatively TRBD1 or TRBD2 (6 bases each). The CDR3 runs to 15 residues. Germline CDR1 and CDR2: DFQATT and SNEGSKA (reference sequence). The ends were cut back, 6 bases at V and 4 bases at J, with 19 bases in the middle. DNA of the CDR3: TGCAGTGCCCGAGGGGGGTTTGGGGGTTACAATGAGCAGTTCTTC. As protein: CSARGGFGGYNEQFF.

This chain joins TRBV12-3 or TRBV12-4 and TRBJ1-5; D is perhaps TRBD1 (5 bases). The CDR3 contains 14 residues. V was trimmed by 5 bases and J by 3 bases, leaving 11 bases between them. For the CDR3, the DNA is TGTGCCAGCAGTAAAACAGGAGTCAATCAGCCCCAGCATTTT. Translating gives CASSKTGVNQPQHF.

The chain recombines TRBV25-1 with TRBJ2-5; D is unresolved. The germline CDR1 and CDR2 sequences are MGHDK and SYGVNS. The germline V and J ends were trimmed by 10 bases and 9 bases, with 12 bases remaining between them. The CDR3 has 10 amino acids. CDR3 DNA: TGTGCCACCTGGTACGCCGCCCAGTACTTC. Translating it yields CATWYAAQYF.

The J gene is TRBJ2-2, the V gene TRBV11-2; TRBD2 agrees at 7 bases. The length of the CDR3 is 12 residues. V gave up 8 bases and J gave up 7 bases; unmatched junction bases: 4. Germline V CDR1 and CDR2: SGHAT, FQNNGV. The CDR3, as DNA: TGTGCCAGCTCTTCGGGGGGCGGGGAGCTGTTTTTT. This translates into CASSSGGGELFF.

V usage is TRBV29-1 and J usage is TRBJ1-2; D unclear. Germline V gene lookup returns CDR1 SQVTM and CDR2 ANQGSEA. The CDR3 covers 15 residues. V lost 1 base to trimming and J lost 2 bases, with 14 bases between them. CDR3 nucleotide sequence: TGCAGCGTTGAAGGAGGGCAGGAAGTAAACTATGGCTACACCTTC. Translated, it gives CSVEGGQEVNYGYTF. Variable domain in full (rest from reference TRBV29-1 and TRBJ1-2): SAVISQKPSRDICQRGTSLTIQCQVDSQVTMMFWYRQQPGQSLTLIATANQGSEATYESGFVIDKFPISRPNLTFSTLTVSNMSPEDSSIYLCSVEGGQEVNYGYTFGSGTRLTVV.

This clonotype was seen a single time. The chain employs TRBV6-5 and TRBJ2-1; D is perhaps TRBD1 (6 bases). Germline V lookup: CDR1 MNHEY, CDR2 SVGAGI. The CDR3 has 15 residues. V was clipped by 3 bases and J by 6 bases, with 15 bases between them. For the CDR3, the DNA is TGTGCCAGCAGTTATGGCACAGGGATAGGCAATGAGCAGTTCTTC. Protein: CASSYGTGIGNEQFF.

This chain uses TRBV2 with TRBJ2-7; 7 positions match TRBD1. Per the germline V gene, CDR1 is SNHLY and CDR2 is FYNNEI. The trim removed 7 bases at V and 2 bases at J, leaving 8 bases unmatched. CDR3 length equals 14 residues. CDR3 in amino acids: CASNPGTVTYEQYF. CDR3 DNA: TGTGCCAGCAACCCCGGGACAGTCACCTACGAGCAGTACTTC.

The V gene is TRBV10-3, the J gene TRBJ2-7; TRBD1 aligns across 9 bases. Germline CDR1 and CDR2: ENHRY and SYGVKD. The J segment lost 6 bases and the V segment lost 2 bases, leaving 14 bases of the junction unmatched. This CDR3 has 17 amino acids. CDR3 amino acids: CAISEAKVVQGASEQYF. The CDR3 bases are TGTGCCATCAGTGAGGCAAAGGTAGTACAGGGGGCTAGCGAGCAGTACTTC.

The rearrangement joins TRBV2 to TRBJ2-3, with 10 positions matching TRBD1. There are 12 residues in the CDR3. The V and J ends lost 6 bases and 11 bases, in that order; junction bases with no gene match: 5. Germline loops: CDR1 SNHLY, CDR2 FYNNEI. The CDR3 loop is CASRGTGEMQYF. CDR3 DNA sequence: TGTGCCAGCAGGGGGACAGGGGAGATGCAGTATTTT.

The chain joins TRBV4-3 to TRBJ2-1; D not resolved. V lost 0 bases and J 8 bases, leaving 20 bases between the germline ends. Germline CDR1 LGHNA, CDR2 YSLEER. CDR3 length: 17 amino acids. CDR3: CASSQEGEVERGDEQFF. CDR3 nucleotides: TGCGCCAGCAGCCAAGAGGGTGAGGTCGAGCGCGGAGATGAGCAGTTCTTC.

V is TRBV15 and J is TRBJ1-5; D possibly corresponds to TRBD1 (5 bases). CDR1 is LNHNV, CDR2 YYDKDF, per germline (reference sequence). The V and J ends lost 5 bases and 0 bases respectively, with 8 bases between them. The CDR3 has 14 amino acids. The DNA for the CDR3 is TGTGCCACCAGCGACAGAGATAGCAATCAGCCCCAGCATTTT. Its protein product is CATSDRDSNQPQHF.

V gene TRBV9 combines with J gene TRBJ2-1, with 10 bases lining up with TRBD1. The CDR3 totals 16 residues. Germline values: CDR1 SGDLS, CDR2 YYNGEE. Trimming took 7 bases from V and 2 from J; bases not matched to a gene: 9. The CDR3 region is CASSRSGTGAYNEQFF. CDR3 bases: TGTGCCAGCTCAAGGTCCGGGACAGGGGCCTACAATGAGCAGTTCTTC.

The sample holds one count of this clonotype. This chain connects TRBV2 to TRBJ2-3; TRBD2 agrees at 10 bases. This CDR3 contains 17 residues. The germline V gene has CDR1 SNHLY and CDR2 FYNNEI. After removal of 5 bases from V and 0 bases from J, the junction contained 8 bases not matched to a gene. This CDR3 reads CASSSNLAGVSTDTQYF. CDR3 nucleotide sequence: TGTGCCAGCAGTTCGAACCTAGCGGGGGTGAGCACAGATACGCAGTATTTT.

The chain has TRBV14 and TRBJ2-1, with a possible D match to TRBD2 (5 bases). Trimming removed 0 bases from V and 7 bases from J, with 13 bases in between. The CDR3 totals 15 residues. CDR1 and CDR2 (germline): SGHDN, FVKESK. CDR3 protein: CASSQDKRIWNEQFF. In nucleotides, the CDR3 is TGTGCCAGCAGCCAAGATAAGCGGATCTGGAATGAGCAGTTCTTC.

The rearrangement links TRBV20-1 to TRBJ2-7, with D hard to call. The CDR3 consists of 13 residues. V lost 4 bases, J lost 3 bases, and 13 bases lay in between. Germline CDR1 is DFQATT and CDR2 is SNEGSKA (reference sequence). The CDR3 coding sequence is TGCAGTGCTACCTTCGGGCCTAGCTACGAGCAGTACTTC. As protein: CSATFGPSYEQYF.

This chain uses TRBV6-1 with TRBJ2-3; D perhaps matches TRBD2 (6 bases). CDR1 and CDR2 (germline): MNHNS, SASEGT. The CDR3 is made up of 16 amino acids. Trimming stripped 6 bases from V and 4 bases from J, with 20 bases between. CDR3 residues: CASSPSWAGTSDTQYF. CDR3 DNA sequence: TGTGCCAGCAGCCCGAGCTGGGCGGGGACGTCAGATACGCAGTATTTT.

The chain recombines TRBV9 with TRBJ2-7; no clear D. Per the germline V gene, CDR1 is SGDLS and CDR2 is YYNGEE. The CDR3 runs to 13 residues. Trimming cost V 3 bases and J 2 bases, with 9 bases left between them. CDR3 DNA sequence: TGTGCCAGCAGCGGGATACAACCCTACGAGCAGTACTTC. Translated, it gives CASSGIQPYEQYF.